This T cell receptor (beta chain) comes out of a study of OX40 agonist ivuxolimab in advanced cancers. Some background on the complete study: Ivuxolimab, which targeted the costimulatory receptor OX40 (CD134), was an agonistic, fully human IgG2 monoclonal antibody. Intravenous ivuxolimab was administered to patients every 2 weeks at six dose levels: 0.01, 0.1, 0.3, 1.5, 3 and 10 mg/kg. Among the approximately 50 dose-escalation patients, roughly 20 had hepatocellular carcinoma, approximately 15 melanoma, 9 renal cell carcinoma and 9 head and neck cancer. In the dose-escalation cohort, roughly 80% of patients were male, and the mean age was around 60 years, with a range of about 23 to 85. Patients were allowed to have had prior anti-PD-1, anti-PD-L1 or anti-CTLA-4 therapy, and approximately 40% of the dose-escalation patients had previously received checkpoint inhibitors. Partial responses occurred in three dose-escalation patients: two with cutaneous melanoma and one with hepatocellular carcinoma. Peripheral TCRbeta sequencing was intended to test whether TCR sequence diversity was altered and clonal T-cell expansion was caused by ivuxolimab. The monotherapy dose-escalation portion (N of about 50 patients) of the phase I ivuxolimab trial is reported in the paper.

Genomic DNA was isolated from the sorted cells so that the TCRbeta CDR3 region could be sequenced. The immunoSEQ Assay was used for sequencing of TCRbeta CDR3 regions. The immuneACCESS repertoire file appears here via TCRdb, limited to in-frame rearrangements. These files lack a portion of the clones; in checked studies, under half of the deficit traces to unresolved V genes, and the cause of the others is not known. The sample records some 55,000 clones, 90% to 95% of which are singletons. Roughly 13% of the sample is in the top ten clones. The trial excluded patients who had a history of autoimmune disease or who were on systemic immunosuppression. Peripheral blood for TCR sequencing was collected from all dose cohorts at baseline, on cycle 4 day 1, and on cycle 7 day 1. Samples were obtained from an open-label, multicenter, first-in-human phase I dose-escalation trial of ivuxolimab. Adults with locally advanced or metastatic head and neck squamous cell, hepatocellular, melanoma or renal cell carcinoma were enrolled in the trial. Before TCR sequencing, CD4+ T cells and CD8+ T cells were sorted from peripheral blood as separate populations.

Trimming takes 5 bases from V and 4 bases from J, and the germline ends sit 23 bases apart. In the germline V gene (reference sequence), CDR1 corresponds to PRHDT and CDR2 to FYEKMQ. The CDR3 holds 17 amino acids from the cysteine to the phenylalanine. The entry retains the CDR3 DNA only, 51 bases that are in frame from base 1. The full study reports these points: In the 0.1-3.0 mg/kg groups, partial responders had among the lowest normalized peripheral clonal expansion, particularly in CD8+ T cells. Antigen specificity was not determined for the clonally expanded peripheral T cells. At doses of 0.1 to 3.0 mg/kg, clonal expansion of both CD4+ and CD8+ blood T cells was observed from baseline to week 6. Low levels of normalized T-cell clonal expansion were also shown by some nonresponding patients. After ivuxolimab, more expanded clones were found on average in CD8+ T cells than in CD4+ T cells.

With regard to this clone: The antigen it binds to is not known. Base qualities were left out, and no much larger clone turns up one base away.

Here the chain combines TRBV13 and TRBJ1-1; the D gene is perhaps TRBD1, from 5 matching bases. The starting material was CD4+ or CD8+ T cells sorted from blood, obtained in a trial of the OX40 agonist ivuxolimab. This TCR was recovered from an adult with an advanced solid tumor such as melanoma, head and neck, liver or kidney cancer. The DNA is TGTGCCAGCAGCCATTACATGGCGCAAGGGGTAAGCACTGAAGCTTTCTTT. It is translated as CASSHYMAQGVSTEAFF.